This passage covers 13 T cell receptor beta chains from one sample sequenced in a study of blood T cell repertoires in COVID-19. Measured with immunoSEQ multiplex PCR; TCRdb has only the in-frame clones, and not every one. Of 200,000 to 250,000 clones listed, approximately 90% are singletons. Sequences were obtained from peripheral blood. Receptors were obtained from a man aged 50 or older with acute or convalescent COVID-19.

V and J are TRBV5-4 and TRBJ1-2; tentatively, D is TRBD1 (6 bases). V lost 2 bases and J lost 1, with 15 bases in between. CDR3 length: 16 amino acids. The germline V gene encodes CDR1 SGHNT and CDR2 YYREEE (reference sequence). CDR3 residues: CASSLWTAVNNYGYTF. CDR3 bases: TGTGCCAGCAGCTTATGGACAGCCGTTAATAACTATGGCTACACCTTC.

The rearrangement uses TRBV10-3 and TRBJ1-2; the match to TRBD1 covers 11 bases. The CDR3 extends over 16 amino acids. V shed 2 bases, J shed 4 bases, and the junction held 6 bases outside the gene matches. Germline V gene lookup returns CDR1 ENHRY and CDR2 SYGVKD. The CDR3 coding sequence is TGTGCCATCAGTGAGGGGGGACAGGGGGTTGGCTATGGCTACACCTTC. Translating it yields CAISEGGQGVGYGYTF.

The chain links TRBV6-5 to TRBJ1-6; D not certain. CDR3 length equals 13 residues. V was trimmed by 7 bases and J by 7 bases, leaving 11 bases between them. In germline, CDR1 is MNHEY, CDR2 SVGAGI. The CDR3 DNA follows: TGTGCCAGCAAAAAACGGAGCAATTCACCCCTCCACTTT. Translated, it gives CASKKRSNSPLHF.

The chain uses TRBV19 and TRBJ1-6; D perhaps matches TRBD1 (6 bases). Germline CDR1 and CDR2: LNHDA and SQIVND (reference sequence). CDR3 size: 16 residues. Trimming left V 5 bases short and J 5 bases short, with 16 bases between. This CDR3 is CASSDRGQRDNSPLHF. CDR3 sequence (DNA): TGTGCCAGTAGTGATCGTGGACAGAGAGATAATTCACCCCTCCACTTT.

The CDR3 reads CASSDRRENTEAFF. Written as DNA, the CDR3 is TGTGCCAGTAGTGATAGACGGGAGAACACTGAAGCTTTCTTT. The genes are TRBV19 and TRBJ1-1; D is undetermined. CDR1 and CDR2 (germline): LNHDA, SQIVND (reference sequence). The CDR3 loop spans 14 amino acids. V shed 5 bases and J shed 1 base, with 11 bases lying between them. The full variable domain, rest sourced from reference TRBV19 and TRBJ1-1, is DGGITQSPKYLFRKEGQNVTLSCEQNLNHDAMYWYRQDPGQGLRLIYYSQIVNDFQKGDIAEGYSVSREKKESFPLTVTSAQKNPTAFYLCASSDRRENTEAFFGQGTRLTVV.

The chain employs TRBV27 and TRBJ1-6; 8 bases align to TRBD1. Germline CDR1 is MNHEY and CDR2 is SMNVEV (reference sequence). This CDR3 is built from 14 residues. V trimming: 6 bases; J trimming: 9 bases; junction bases outside the gene matches: 7. The CDR3 is CASRDRERSSPLHF. The CDR3, as DNA: TGTGCCAGCAGGGACAGGGAGCGGAGTTCACCCCTCCACTTT.

The rearrangement joins TRBV5-4 to TRBJ1-5; possibly TRBD1 for D (6 bases). CDR1 and CDR2 from the germline V gene are SGHNT and YYREEE (reference sequence). There are 13 residues in the CDR3. Trimming pared 0 bases from V and 7 bases from J, leaving 8 bases between. CDR3 sequence (DNA): TGTGCCAGCAGCTTGGGGGGACACCAGCCCCAGCATTTT. Its protein is CASSLGGHQPQHF.

The chain joins TRBV7-9 to TRBJ1-1, with TRBD1 as a possible D gene (6 bases). Germline assignment: CDR1 SEHNR and CDR2 FQNEAQ (reference sequence). This CDR3 comprises 15 residues. V shed 1 base and J shed 2 bases, with 11 bases lying between them. The CDR3 protein is CASSLVGRGNTEAFF. The CDR3, as DNA: TGTGCCAGCAGCTTAGTAGGCAGGGGCAACACTGAAGCTTTCTTT.

The chain recombines TRBV14 with TRBJ1-1; TRBD1 matches at 8 bases. V was clipped by 5 bases and J by 7 bases; unmatched bases: 6. CDR3 length: 13 amino acids. Germline assignment: CDR1 SGHDN and CDR2 FVKESK. This CDR3 reads CASSDRGSFEAFF. The CDR3 nucleotides read TGTGCCAGCAGCGACAGGGGTTCCTTTGAAGCTTTCTTT.

The gene calls are TRBV18 and TRBJ1-2, with D possibly TRBD1 on 5 matching bases. The CDR3 is 14 residues long. The V end lost 0 bases, the J end lost 8 bases, and 13 bases lay between the germline ends. Germline V gene sequence: CDR1 KGHSH, CDR2 LQKENI. CDR3 sequence (DNA): TGTGCCAGCTCACCACCGGGGGGTGGAGGAGGCTACACCTTC. It is translated as CASSPPGGGGGYTF.

The V gene is TRBV11-3, the J gene TRBJ2-1; maybe TRBD2 (6 bases). CDR1 is SGHNT, CDR2 YENEEA, per germline. CDR3 length: 12 residues. The V gene lost 5 bases and the J gene lost 7 bases, with 9 bases spanning the gap. The CDR3 loop reads CASSPEGNEQFF. In nucleotides, the CDR3 is TGTGCCAGCAGCCCGGAGGGAAATGAGCAGTTCTTC.

The rearrangement joins TRBV7-8 to TRBJ1-1; D remains unclear. The CDR3 is made up of 16 amino acids. CDR1 and CDR2 (germline): SGHVS, FQNEAQ. Trimming took 3 bases from V and 0 from J, leaving 14 bases between them. CDR3 amino acids: CASSFPSGRMNTEAFF. The CDR3 DNA reads as TGTGCCAGCAGCTTTCCCTCGGGGAGGATGAACACTGAAGCTTTCTTT.

The chain recombines TRBV5-8 with TRBJ2-4; D might be TRBD1 (5 bases). CDR1 and CDR2 (germline): SGHTS, YDEGEE. This CDR3 region has 16 residues. Trimming removed 4 bases at V and 0 bases at J, with 14 bases between. Here the CDR3 reads CASSIAGAVAKNIQYF. DNA of the CDR3: TGTGCCAGCAGCATCGCTGGGGCGGTAGCCAAAAACATTCAGTACTTC.